This T cell receptor (beta chain) derives from a study of identifying expanded T cells in peripheral blood. Regarding the study as a whole: Variance in clone template counts between roughly 2-week samples significantly increased with total template count across all healthy donors. Approximately 1.2 clones differed between technical replicates, versus about 16 and 19 over time.

Per germline, CDR1 LGHNA and CDR2 YNFKEQ. The length of the CDR3 is 14 residues. V gave up 1 base and J gave up 3 bases, with 6 bases separating them. Method: immunoSEQ multiplex PCR; TCRdb's copy keeps in-frame clones and lacks some. The repertoire consists of 50,000 to 75,000 clones, with about 90% occurring once and the leading ten covering around 4.3%. This clone was seen a single time. Its antigen is unknown. The source of this sequence is a person aged 18 to 70 in good health. V usage is TRBV4-2 and J usage is TRBJ2-2; D not resolved. Sequenced material: blood. The CDR3 loop reads CASSQGLHTGELFF. The CDR3 nucleotides are TGTGCCAGCAGCCAAGGGCTCCACACCGGGGAGCTGTTTTTT.